This T cell receptor beta chain was identified in a study of identifying expanded T cells in peripheral blood. Study results and caveats: Variance in clone template counts between two-week samples significantly increased with total template count across all healthy donors.

Measured with immunoSEQ multiplex PCR; TCRdb has only the in-frame clones, and not every one. The sample lists roughly 92,000 clones, around 90% occurring once. The germline V gene encodes CDR1 SEHNR and CDR2 FQNEAQ (reference sequence). V was clipped by 3 bases and J by 9 bases, with 12 bases between them. This CDR3 is built from 14 residues. Notes on this clone: Antigen unknown.

Collection occurred without any documented infections or immune events in donors. J is TRBJ1-6 and V is TRBV7-9; D gene unclear. This clonotype originated in a person aged 18 to 70 in good health. Input material: blood. The DNA of the CDR3 is TGTGCCAGCAGCTTCGCACCTCAGCGTTCACCCCTCCACTTT. Translation gives CASSFAPQRSPLHF.